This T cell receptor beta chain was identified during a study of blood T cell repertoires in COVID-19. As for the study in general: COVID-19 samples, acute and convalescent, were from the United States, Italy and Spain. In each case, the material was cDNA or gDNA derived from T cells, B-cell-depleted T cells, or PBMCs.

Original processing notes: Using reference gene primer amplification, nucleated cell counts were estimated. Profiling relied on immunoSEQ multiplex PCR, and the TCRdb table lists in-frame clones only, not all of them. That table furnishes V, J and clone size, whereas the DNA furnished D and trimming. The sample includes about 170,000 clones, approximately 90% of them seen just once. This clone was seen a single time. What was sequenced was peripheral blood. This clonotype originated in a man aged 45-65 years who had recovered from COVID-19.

CDR3 in DNA: TGTGCCAGCAGCCTCGCCCCGGGACAGGGTTCTTTTCTCTACGAGCAGTACTTC. Translating gives CASSLAPGQGSFLYEQYF. The J gene is TRBJ2-7, the V gene TRBV7-9; 9 bases map to TRBD1. Trimming took 5 bases from V and 3 from J; bases not matched to a gene: 17. CDR3 size: 18 residues. Germline CDR1 is SEHNR and CDR2 is FQNEAQ (reference sequence).